The table lists the clone carrying this TCR beta chain with a few counts. The sample comes from a study of graft-versus-host responses after intestinal transplantation. Both intraepithelial and lamina propria lymphocytes were released by processing graft tissue. Germline V gene data show CDR1 as LNHDA and CDR2 as SQIVND (reference sequence). V was shortened by 4 bases and J by 2 bases, with 13 bases between the two germline ends. The length of the CDR3 is 15 residues. Sequencing used immunoSEQ multiplex PCR; TCRdb keeps in-frame clones, though not all of them. The table records about 9,800 clones, about four fifths of them present only once.

Material: ileum tissue, obtained 500 to 550 days after intestinal transplant. The clonotype originates from a human patient who received an intestinal transplant, so some T cells may come from the graft donor. The J gene is TRBJ2-3, the V gene TRBV19, with TRBD1 as a possible D gene (6 bases). DNA for the CDR3: TGTGCCAGTAGTACGTTCCAGGGGAACACAGATACGCAGTATTTT. It yields the protein CASSTFQGNTDTQYF.